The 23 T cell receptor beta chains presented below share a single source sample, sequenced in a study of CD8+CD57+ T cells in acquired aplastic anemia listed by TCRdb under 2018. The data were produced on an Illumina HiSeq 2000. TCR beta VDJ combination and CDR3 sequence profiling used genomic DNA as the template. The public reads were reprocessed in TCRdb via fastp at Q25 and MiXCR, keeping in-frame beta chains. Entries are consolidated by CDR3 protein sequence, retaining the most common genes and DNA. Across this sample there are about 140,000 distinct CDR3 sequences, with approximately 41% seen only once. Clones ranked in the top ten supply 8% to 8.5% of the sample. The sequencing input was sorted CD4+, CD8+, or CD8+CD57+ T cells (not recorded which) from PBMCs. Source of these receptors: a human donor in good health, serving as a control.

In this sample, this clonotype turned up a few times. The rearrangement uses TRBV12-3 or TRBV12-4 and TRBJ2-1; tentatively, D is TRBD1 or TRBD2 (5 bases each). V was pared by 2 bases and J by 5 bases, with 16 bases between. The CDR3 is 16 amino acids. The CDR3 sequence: CASSLLDRLINNEQFF. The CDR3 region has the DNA TGTGCCAGCAGTTTATTAGACAGACTAATAAACAATGAGCAGTTCTTC.

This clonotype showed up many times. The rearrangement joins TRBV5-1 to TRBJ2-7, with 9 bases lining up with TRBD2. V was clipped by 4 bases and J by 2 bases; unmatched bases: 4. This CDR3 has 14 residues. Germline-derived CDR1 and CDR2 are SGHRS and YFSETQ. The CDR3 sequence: CASSLGLATYEQYF. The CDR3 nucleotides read TGCGCCAGCAGCCTGGGACTAGCCACCTACGAGCAGTACTTC.

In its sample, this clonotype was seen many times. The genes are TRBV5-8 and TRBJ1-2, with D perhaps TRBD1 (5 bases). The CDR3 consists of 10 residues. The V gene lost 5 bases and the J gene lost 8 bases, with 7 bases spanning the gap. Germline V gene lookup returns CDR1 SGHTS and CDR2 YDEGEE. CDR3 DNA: TGTGCCAGCAGTCGGGGGGGCTACACCTTC. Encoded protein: CASSRGGYTF. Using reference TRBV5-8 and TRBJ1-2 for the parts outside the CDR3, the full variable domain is EAGVTQSPTHLIKTRGQQATLRCSPISGHTSVYWYQQALGLGLQFLLWYDEGEERNRGNFPPRFSGRQFPNYSSELNVNALELEDSALYLCASSRGGYTFGSGTRLTVV.

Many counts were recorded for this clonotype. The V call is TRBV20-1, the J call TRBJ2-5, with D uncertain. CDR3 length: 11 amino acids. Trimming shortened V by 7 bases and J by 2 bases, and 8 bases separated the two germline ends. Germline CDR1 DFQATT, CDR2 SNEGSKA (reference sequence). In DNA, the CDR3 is TGCAGTGTAAGAAAACAAGAGACCCAGTACTTC. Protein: CSVRKQETQYF.

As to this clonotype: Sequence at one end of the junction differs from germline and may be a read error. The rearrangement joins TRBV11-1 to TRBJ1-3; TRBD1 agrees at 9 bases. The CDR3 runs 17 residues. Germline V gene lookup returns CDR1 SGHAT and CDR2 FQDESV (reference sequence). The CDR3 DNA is TGTGCCAGCAGCTTAGTAGAGACAGGGGGTATTGGAAACATCATATATTTT. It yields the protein CASSLVETGGIGNIIYF. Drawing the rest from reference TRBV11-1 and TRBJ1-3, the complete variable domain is EAEVAQSPRYKITEKSQAVAFWCDPISGHATLYWYRQILGQGPELLVQFQDESVVDDSQLPKDRFSAERLKGVDSTLKIQPAELGDSAMYLCASSLVETGGIGNIIYFGEGSWLTVV.

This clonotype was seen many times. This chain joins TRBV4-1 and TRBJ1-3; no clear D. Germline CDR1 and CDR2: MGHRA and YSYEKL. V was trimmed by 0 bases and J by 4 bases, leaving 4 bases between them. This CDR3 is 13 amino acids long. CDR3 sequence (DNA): TGCGCCAGCAGCCAAGACAACGGAAACACCATATATTTT. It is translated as CASSQDNGNTIYF.

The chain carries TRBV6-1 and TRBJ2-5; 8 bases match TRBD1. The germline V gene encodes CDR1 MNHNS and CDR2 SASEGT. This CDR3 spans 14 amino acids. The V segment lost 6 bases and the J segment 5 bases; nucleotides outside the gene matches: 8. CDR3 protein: CASSLDRGVETQYF. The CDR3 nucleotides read TGTGCCAGCAGCTTAGACAGGGGCGTTGAGACCCAGTACTTC.

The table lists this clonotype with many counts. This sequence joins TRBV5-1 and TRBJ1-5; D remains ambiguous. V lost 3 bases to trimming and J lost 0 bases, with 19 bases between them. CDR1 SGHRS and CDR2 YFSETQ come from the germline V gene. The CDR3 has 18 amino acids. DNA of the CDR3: TGCGCCAGCAGCTCCCCAATGCGTTGGCACTATAGCAATCAGCCCCAGCATTTT. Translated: CASSSPMRWHYSNQPQHF. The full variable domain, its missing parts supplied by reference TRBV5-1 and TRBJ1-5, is KAGVTQTPRYLIKTRGQQVTLSCSPISGHRSVSWYQQTPGQGLQFLFEYFSETQRNKGNFPGRFSGRQFSNSRSEMNVSTLELGDSALYLCASSSPMRWHYSNQPQHFGDGTRLSIL.

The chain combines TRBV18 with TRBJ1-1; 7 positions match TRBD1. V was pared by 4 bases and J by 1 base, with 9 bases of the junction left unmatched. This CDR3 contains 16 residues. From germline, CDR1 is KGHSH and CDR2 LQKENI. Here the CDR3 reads CASSLRQGRGNTEAFF. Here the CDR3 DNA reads TGTGCCAGCTCACTCCGACAGGGTAGGGGGAACACTGAAGCTTTCTTT.

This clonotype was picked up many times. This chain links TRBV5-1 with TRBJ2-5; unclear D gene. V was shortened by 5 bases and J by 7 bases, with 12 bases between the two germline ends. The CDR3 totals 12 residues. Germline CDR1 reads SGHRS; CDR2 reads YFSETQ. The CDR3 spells CASREGLGTQYF. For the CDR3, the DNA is TGCGCCAGCAGGGAAGGCTTGGGGACCCAGTACTTC.

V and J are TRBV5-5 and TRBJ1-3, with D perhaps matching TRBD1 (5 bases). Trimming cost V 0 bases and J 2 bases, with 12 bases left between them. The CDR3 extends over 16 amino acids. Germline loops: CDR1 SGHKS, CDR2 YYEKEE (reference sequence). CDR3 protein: CASSLAGAKAGNTIYF. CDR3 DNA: TGTGCCAGCAGCTTGGCCGGGGCGAAGGCTGGAAACACCATATATTTT. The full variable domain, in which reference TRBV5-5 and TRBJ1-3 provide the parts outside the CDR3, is DAGVTQSPTHLIKTRGQQVTLRCSPISGHKSVSWYQQVLGQGPQFIFQYYEKEERGRGNFPDRFSARQFPNYSSELNVNALLLGDSALYLCASSLAGAKAGNTIYFGEGSWLTVV.

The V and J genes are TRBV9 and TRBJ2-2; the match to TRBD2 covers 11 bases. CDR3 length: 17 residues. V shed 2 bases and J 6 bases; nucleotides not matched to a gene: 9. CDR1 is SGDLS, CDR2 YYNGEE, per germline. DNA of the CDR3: TGTGCCAGCAGCGTCCAAACTAGCGGGAGTAAGGCCGGGGAGCTGTTTTTT. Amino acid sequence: CASSVQTSGSKAGELFF.

The DNA for the CDR3 is TGTGCCAGCTCCGGGACAACAGTATGGCTCAGCTCCTACGAGCAGTACTTC. Its protein product is CASSGTTVWLSSYEQYF. The V gene is TRBV2, the J gene TRBJ2-7, with D tentatively TRBD1 (6 bases). V lost 8 bases, J lost 0 bases, and 23 bases lay in between. The germline CDR1 and CDR2 sequences are SNHLY and FYNNEI. The CDR3 runs to 17 residues.

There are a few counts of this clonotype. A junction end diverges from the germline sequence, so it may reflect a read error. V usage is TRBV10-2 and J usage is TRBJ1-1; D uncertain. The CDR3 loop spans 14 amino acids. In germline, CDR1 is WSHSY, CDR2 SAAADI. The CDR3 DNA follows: TGTGCCAGCAGGCAATCGAATAGGAACACTGAAGCTTTCTTT. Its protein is CASRQSNRNTEAFF.

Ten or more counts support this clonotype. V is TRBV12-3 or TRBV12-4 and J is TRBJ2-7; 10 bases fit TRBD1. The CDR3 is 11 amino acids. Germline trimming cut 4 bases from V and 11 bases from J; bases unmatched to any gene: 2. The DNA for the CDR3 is TGTGCCAGCAGTTGGGGACAGGGGAAGTACTTC. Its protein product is CASSWGQGKYF.

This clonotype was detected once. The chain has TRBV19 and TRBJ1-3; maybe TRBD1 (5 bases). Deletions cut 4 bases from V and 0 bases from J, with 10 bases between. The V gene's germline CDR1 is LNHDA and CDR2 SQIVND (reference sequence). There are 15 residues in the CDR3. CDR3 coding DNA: TGTGCCAGTAGTACGACAGCGAGCTCTGGAAACACCATATATTTT. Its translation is CASSTTASSGNTIYF.

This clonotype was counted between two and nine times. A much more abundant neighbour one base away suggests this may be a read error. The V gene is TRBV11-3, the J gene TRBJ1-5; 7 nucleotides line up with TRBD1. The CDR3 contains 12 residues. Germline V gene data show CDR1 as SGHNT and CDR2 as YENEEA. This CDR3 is CASSPDREPQRF. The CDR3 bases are TGTGCCAGCAGCCCTGACAGGGAGCCCCAGCGTTTT.

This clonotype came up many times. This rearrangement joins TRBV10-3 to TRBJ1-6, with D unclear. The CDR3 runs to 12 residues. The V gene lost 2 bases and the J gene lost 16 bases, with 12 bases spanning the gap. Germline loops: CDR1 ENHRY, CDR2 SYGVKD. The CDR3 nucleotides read TGTGCCATCAGTGAGGAGGCCTACCTTCTCCACTTT. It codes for CAISEEAYLLHF.

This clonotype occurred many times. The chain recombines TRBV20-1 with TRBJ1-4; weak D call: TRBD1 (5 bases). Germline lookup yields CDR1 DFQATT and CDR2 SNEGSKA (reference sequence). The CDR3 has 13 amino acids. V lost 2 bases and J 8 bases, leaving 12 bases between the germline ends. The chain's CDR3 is CSARLGAREKLFF. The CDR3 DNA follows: TGCAGTGCTAGACTTGGGGCGAGGGAAAAACTGTTTTTT.

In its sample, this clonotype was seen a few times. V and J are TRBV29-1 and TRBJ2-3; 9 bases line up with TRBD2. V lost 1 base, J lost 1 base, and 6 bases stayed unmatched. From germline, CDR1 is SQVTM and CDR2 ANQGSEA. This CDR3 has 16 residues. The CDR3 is CSVEGASGTGTDTQYF. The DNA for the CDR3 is TGCAGCGTTGAAGGGGCTAGCGGGACGGGCACAGATACGCAGTATTTT.

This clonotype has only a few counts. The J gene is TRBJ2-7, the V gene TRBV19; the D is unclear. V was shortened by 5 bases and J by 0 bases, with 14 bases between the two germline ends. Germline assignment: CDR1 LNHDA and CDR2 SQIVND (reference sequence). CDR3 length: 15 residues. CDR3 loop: CASSPSPDSSYEQYF. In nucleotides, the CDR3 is TGTGCCAGTAGTCCGTCCCCGGATTCCTCCTACGAGCAGTACTTC.

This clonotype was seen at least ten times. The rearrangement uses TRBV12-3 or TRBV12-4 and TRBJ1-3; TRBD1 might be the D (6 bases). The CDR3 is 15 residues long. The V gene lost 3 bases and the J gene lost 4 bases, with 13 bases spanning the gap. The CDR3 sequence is CASSFRGAGGNTIYF. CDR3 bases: TGTGCCAGCAGTTTTAGGGGGGCAGGGGGAAACACCATATATTTT.

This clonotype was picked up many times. The CDR3 loop is CAISGQNTGELFF. The CDR3 DNA sequence: TGTGCCATCAGTGGACAGAACACCGGGGAGCTGTTTTTT. This rearrangement joins TRBV10-3 to TRBJ2-2; D is ambiguous. CDR1 and CDR2 (germline): ENHRY, SYGVKD. The V end lost 4 bases, the J end lost 1 base, and 4 bases lay between the germline ends. CDR3 length equals 13 residues.